A selection of T cell receptor beta chains follows, all from one sample in a study of T cell repertoires in cytomegalovirus infection. No antigen is known for these receptors. TCRdb re-derived calls from the reads in MiXCR, one entry per CDR3 protein. Of around 500,000 distinct CDR3 sequences in the sample, approximately 42% were seen once. The sequencing here drew on cultured PBMCs, taken from culture after CMV antigen stimulation. All receptors derive from a human donor in good health (CMV status not recorded). Some clones in this sample may be carry-over from other donors' samples. CDR3s leave out the opening cysteine and the closing phenylalanine or tryptophan. Each record gives: V gene, CDR3 protein.

TRBV7-8 ASSLALGSGGTASYNEQF
TRBV6-8 ASSDRGRIDEQF
TRBV6-1 ASSNRDRYNEQF
TRBV4-3 ASSQDPLSTEAF
TRBV12-3/TRBV12-4 ASSSANTEAF
TRBV6-1 ASSVLLSYEQY
TRBV7-2 ASSLPGSHNEQF
TRBV7-2 ASSPSTLPGNQPQH
TRBV19 ASLSIGRSPAGELF
TRBV7-2 ASSFTPGQAADTQY
TRBV7-2 ASSFRLAGGPVEQY
TRBV15 ATSRDRAVGGGYT
TRBV11-2 ASSVTSGAGELF
TRBV19 ASSPTGQPNQPQH
TRBV6-2/TRBV6-3 ASNPLAGVTYEQY
TRBV20-1 SAEAPGILDSPLH
TRBV7-2 ASSQGPWGGLI
TRBV10-3 AISVASPEVDTQY
TRBV12-3/TRBV12-4 ASSLRSDGRNTIY
TRBV11-2 ASSLGSTQETQY
TRBV4-3 ASSQLVGQNTEAF
TRBV10-2 ASSEAGRTDTQY
TRBV25-1 ASSENWARGTDTQY
TRBV19 ASSQGEAETQY
TRBV7-2 ASSLSGLNEKLF
TRBV6-6 ASSLRDPGLIEQY
TRBV27 ASSSTPDTQY
TRBV3-1 ASSQGGFNTEAF
TRBV11-2 ASSLAQADYEQY
TRBV2 ASRSRDRGGTEAF
TRBV7-8 ASSQTDRDGQF
TRBV28 ASSLRADMNTEAF
TRBV7-2 ASSSAGTTGELF
TRBV7-9 ASSLATFTYEQY
TRBV12-3/TRBV12-4 ASRGGSTEAF
TRBV11-3 ASSLVVGGSYNEQF
TRBV19 ATSKGPSYNEQF
TRBV7-9 ASSLTGATYEQY
TRBV28 ASSSYRGTYNEQF
TRBV2 ASSRPAGTDTQY
TRBV7-6 ASSLGRLAATDTQY
TRBV30 AWSVGATSSPLH
TRBV20-1 SAREGGWSEKLF
TRBV7-9 ASSAKGLAGPYEQY
TRBV27 ASSDGGTQY
TRBV7-8 ASSLGARDSGTGELF
TRBV7-6 ASSKDRQGEQY
TRBV9 ASSRAPAGADEQY